This entry is about one T cell receptor beta chain. No antigen is known for it. This sample stems from a study of CD8 T cells in Susac syndrome. Study-wide findings and caveats: The study conceded that its TCR sequencing and HLA analysis involved relatively few individuals.

The CDR3 spans 13 residues. From germline, CDR1 is GTSNPN and CDR2 SVGIG (reference sequence). Trimming took 0 bases from V and 10 from J, leaving 15 bases between them. Random hexamers served to reverse transcribe roughly 0.5 to 1 ug RNA. Multiplex immunoSEQ PCR targeted 54 Vbeta and 13 Jbeta TCR beta segments. TCRdb re-called the immunoSEQ multiplex PCR reads with MiXCR, one entry per CDR3 protein. The sample carries approximately 190,000 distinct CDR3 sequences, roughly 92% recorded once. The healthy controls were matched to patients by age and sex. The CD8+ and CD4+ T cells were negatively isolated, with the TEMRA cells enriched by FACS.

The chain uses TRBV30 and TRBJ1-1; D is unclear. This sequence originates from a human donor in good health. Sequenced material: CD4+ T cells from PBMCs. CDR3 sequence: CAWSVLLGSGAFF. In DNA, the CDR3 is TGTGCCTGGAGTGTACTTTTGGGGTCCGGAGCTTTCTTT.